This note documents a single T cell receptor (beta chain) sequence. Its antigen has not been determined. Base qualities are missing; no much larger clone stands one base away. The CDR3 spans 18 residues, from the cysteine through the phenylalanine. The read is trimmed to its CDR3 DNA, 54 bases read in frame from base 1. CDR1 SGDLS and CDR2 YYNGEE are derived from the germline V gene. The V end gives up 4 bases and the J end 1 base, leaving 10 bases in the junction not matched to a gene. This sample stems from a study of T cell responses to AZD1222 COVID-19 vaccine (dated by TCRdb to the early 2020s). Turning to the overall study: AZD1222 recipients given second doses at about 4 weeks or at about 12 weeks were pooled, since spike-specific TCR depth and breadth were not found to differ between the two schedules. A total of just over 230 trial participants underwent TCR sequencing, of whom about 210 received two doses of AZD1222 and 26 received two doses of the MenACWY control vaccine. Trial participants were enrolled by age into 18-55, 56-69 and 70-plus year subgroups, with about 150, 28 and 57 TCR-sequenced participants respectively. The research as a whole found: Reportedly, almost half of the unique spike-specific TCRs recognized epitopes lying outside the regions that are mutated in the B.1.351 and B.1.1.7 variants. In the small 56-69-year group, the increase in depth fell short of significance, most likely because of low power. Most participants were white British and females outnumbered males, and the authors suggested that clonal diversity may have been underestimated. Conclusions about previously exposed vaccinees are limited because only a handful of AZD1222 recipients were SARS-CoV-2 seropositive at baseline. After two AZD1222 doses, spike-specific TCR breadth and depth were significantly higher than at day 0 and than in MenACWY recipients. The whole spike protein was spanned by vaccine-associated CD4 TCRs, and dominant responses were seen in regions 160-218 and 743-854. No day 14 peak-response samples were available, so repertoires were characterized only after the peak T cell response.

Explained via the paper, the time point label denotes: baseline before first vaccination. Vaccinee samples were obtained from the UK trials COV001 and COV002, which included a single-blind randomized controlled phase 2/3 trial of AZD1222 (ChAdOx1 nCoV-19) in healthy adults. Trial participant PBMC samples were collected at day 0 and day 28 after the second dose for TCRbeta chain sequencing. The CDR3 regions of human TCRbeta chains were subjected to immunosequencing. The study's own analysis went as follows. Repertoire TCRs were matched against a reference library of SARS-CoV-2-specific TCRs generated with the MIRA antigen-specificity platform. Breadth meant the fraction of unique TCRs that were SARS-CoV-2-associated, whereas depth meant the fraction of total T cells that were SARS-CoV-2-associated. Using the MIRA data, every spike-specific TCR was mapped to the spike region that the TCR reacted to and assigned to either a CD4 or a CD8 class. Log10-transformed breadth and depth values were compared by one-way ANOVA with Sidak's multiple comparisons tests. Drawn from immuneACCESS, this table holds only the in-frame rearrangements with V and J called that TCRdb kept. Clones are partly lost; checked studies trace under half to an unresolved V gene and leave the rest unexplained. That table furnishes V, J and clone size, whereas the DNA furnished D and trimming. This sample has approximately 150,000 clones in its table, and roughly 92% of those were observed once. The ten largest clones take up 2.6% of the sample.

The rearranged chain carries TRBV9 and TRBJ1-6, with TRBD1 identical over 8 junction bases. This TCR derives from an adult in good health. This specimen was peripheral blood, taken on day 0 of AZD1222 vaccination. The CDR3 protein: CASSTETGGRSYNSPLHF. The DNA sequence is as follows: TGTGCCAGCAGCACCGAAACAGGGGGACGTTCCTATAATTCACCCCTCCACTTT.